These T cell receptor beta chains were read from a single sample in a study of blood T cells in healthy people across ages. TCRdb processed the 5' RACE reads anew with MiXCR; each CDR3 protein has one entry. The data hold about 830,000 distinct CDR3 sequences, with 62% observed a single time. Material: blood. The origin of the receptors is a man aged 25 to 45 in good health. The CDR3 runs from the conserved cysteine through the conserved F or W. A D gene is named only where the DNA matches it firmly. Expanded clones get a size class; other rows say once, few or many, or leave the size out.

D: .
V: TRBV6-4
size: once
J: TRBJ1-5
CDR3: CASSPQVQEYNQPQHF
DNA: TGTGCCAGCAGTCCCCAGGTACAGGAGTACAATCAGCCCCAGCATTTT

D: .
V: TRBV9
size: .
J: TRBJ2-3
CDR3: CASSGKNTQYF
DNA: TGTGCCAGCAGCGGAAAAAATACGCAGTATTTT

D: .
V: TRBV6-5
size: .
J: TRBJ2-7
CDR3: CASSYSTGKQYF
DNA: TGTGCCAGCAGTTACTCCACAGGGAAACAGTACTTC

D: .
V: TRBV11-2
size: many
J: TRBJ2-7
CDR3: CASSLVASAAYEQYF
DNA: TGTGCCAGCAGCTTAGTTGCTAGCGCGGCCTACGAGCAGTACTTC

D: .
V: TRBV25-1
size: few
J: TRBJ1-4
CDR3: CASSESRTHEKLFF
DNA: TGTGCCAGCAGTGAATCCCGCACCCATGAAAAACTGTTTTTT

D: .
V: TRBV7-9
size: .
J: TRBJ2-7
CDR3: CASSILIGRVHEQYF
DNA: TGTGCCAGCAGCATTTTGATAGGCAGGGTCCACGAGCAGTACTTC

D: .
V: TRBV7-6
size: many
J: TRBJ2-5
CDR3: CASSFLWTGRETQYF
DNA: TGTGCCAGCAGCTTTTTATGGACTGGCAGGGAGACCCAGTACTTC

D: .
V: TRBV25-1
size: .
J: TRBJ2-1
CDR3: CASSLDEQFF
DNA: TGTGCCAGCAGTCTCGATGAGCAGTTCTTC

D: TRBD2
V: TRBV6-5
size: few
J: TRBJ2-1
CDR3: CASTYGGGEQFF
DNA: TGTGCCAGCACTTACGGCGGGGGTGAGCAGTTCTTC

D: TRBD1
V: TRBV15
size: .
J: TRBJ1-2
CDR3: CATSRRTGTDGYTF
DNA: TGTGCCACCAGCAGGAGGACAGGGACCGACGGCTACACCTTC

D: .
V: TRBV6-5
size: few
J: TRBJ2-7
CDR3: CASSLTVRTYEQYF
DNA: TGTGCCAGCAGCCTAACAGTCCGTACCTACGAGCAGTACTTC

D: .
V: TRBV28
size: few
J: TRBJ2-1
CDR3: CASSPPREWTYNEQFF
DNA: TGTGCCAGCAGTCCACCCAGGGAGTGGACCTACAATGAGCAGTTCTTC

D: TRBD1
V: TRBV2
size: .
J: TRBJ2-5
CDR3: CASTPFGTGQVETQYF
DNA: TGTGCCAGCACCCCCTTCGGGACAGGACAAGTAGAGACCCAGTACTTC

D: .
V: TRBV20-1
size: .
J: TRBJ2-4
CDR3: CSAPPTELAKNIQYF
DNA: TGCAGTGCCCCCCCGACGGAACTAGCCAAAAACATTCAGTACTTC

D: .
V: TRBV24-1
size: .
J: TRBJ2-5
CDR3: CATSVEGETQYF
DNA: TGTGCCACCAGTGTCGAGGGGGAGACCCAGTACTTC

D: .
V: TRBV9
size: .
J: TRBJ2-7
CDR3: CASSVGGGVTYEQYF
DNA: TGTGCCAGCAGCGTAGGTGGGGGCGTCACCTACGAGCAGTACTTC

D: .
V: TRBV7-3
size: .
J: TRBJ2-1
CDR3: CASSWENGTLYNEQFF
DNA: TGTGCCAGCAGCTGGGAAAACGGGACTCTATACAATGAGCAGTTCTTC

D: TRBD1
V: TRBV10-3
size: .
J: TRBJ2-7
CDR3: CAISAKGQGYEQYF
DNA: TGTGCCATCAGTGCCAAAGGACAGGGCTACGAGCAGTACTTC

D: .
V: TRBV6-2/TRBV6-3
size: .
J: TRBJ2-1
CDR3: CASSVGYYNEQFF
DNA: TGTGCCAGCAGTGTAGGGTATTACAATGAGCAGTTCTTC

D: .
V: TRBV24-1
size: .
J: TRBJ1-5
CDR3: CAAAGGQGQPQHF
DNA: TGTGCCGCAGCGGGGGGGCAGGGTCAGCCCCAGCATTTT

D: .
V: TRBV7-2
size: few
J: TRBJ2-1
CDR3: CASSQGAGGSFEQFF
DNA: TGTGCCAGCAGCCAAGGAGCAGGGGGGTCATTTGAGCAGTTCTTC

D: .
V: TRBV12-3/TRBV12-4
size: .
J: TRBJ1-2
CDR3: CASSLGAASVYGYTF
DNA: TGTGCCAGCAGTTTAGGTGCAGCATCTGTTTATGGCTACACCTTC

D: TRBD1
V: TRBV2
size: few
J: TRBJ1-2
CDR3: CASRGGRNYGYTF
DNA: TGTGCCAGCAGAGGGGGCAGGAACTATGGCTACACCTTC

D: TRBD1
V: TRBV30
size: .
J: TRBJ1-2
CDR3: CAWSAGGGYTF
DNA: TGTGCCTGGAGTGCAGGGGGTGGCTACACCTTC

D: TRBD2
V: TRBV6-1
size: .
J: TRBJ2-3
CDR3: CASSERRGASTDTQYF
DNA: TGTGCCAGCAGCGAACGGCGGGGGGCGAGCACAGATACGCAGTATTTT

D: .
V: TRBV6-1
size: .
J: TRBJ1-2
CDR3: CASSEVSQRNYGYTF
DNA: TGTGCCAGCAGTGAAGTAAGCCAGAGGAACTATGGCTACACCTTC

D: .
V: TRBV4-2
size: few
J: TRBJ2-7
CDR3: CASSQQQGDEQYF
DNA: TGTGCCAGCAGCCAACAACAGGGAGACGAGCAGTACTTC

D: .
V: TRBV27
size: .
J: TRBJ2-7
CDR3: CASSPNREFYEQYF
DNA: TGTGCCAGCAGTCCGAACAGGGAGTTCTACGAGCAGTACTTC

D: .
V: TRBV11-3
size: .
J: TRBJ2-7
CDR3: CASSLGTDREQYF
DNA: TGTGCCAGCAGCTTAGGGACAGATCGCGAGCAGTACTTC

D: TRBD1
V: TRBV12-3/TRBV12-4
size: .
J: TRBJ2-3
CDR3: CASKTTGQGAVDTQYF
DNA: TGTGCCAGCAAGACCACGGGACAGGGGGCCGTAGATACGCAGTATTTT

D: .
V: TRBV29-1
size: .
J: TRBJ2-1
CDR3: CSVALSRGTIEQFF
DNA: TGCAGCGTTGCACTTTCCCGGGGGACAATTGAGCAGTTCTTC

D: .
V: TRBV10-3
size: .
J: TRBJ1-1
CDR3: CAISGLNTEAFF
DNA: TGTGCCATCTCAGGGTTGAACACTGAAGCTTTCTTT

D: .
V: TRBV20-1
size: .
J: TRBJ1-6
CDR3: CSAPTGGLYNSPLHF
DNA: TGCAGTGCCCCTACTGGGGGACTTTATAATTCACCCCTCCACTTT

D: .
V: TRBV11-1
size: few
J: TRBJ2-7
CDR3: CASSLDRLDEQYF
DNA: TGTGCCAGCAGCCTTGATAGGCTCGACGAGCAGTACTTC

D: .
V: TRBV29-1
size: .
J: TRBJ2-3
CDR3: CSAAQRGTTDTQYF
DNA: TGCAGCGCTGCTCAACGGGGGACGACAGATACGCAGTATTTT

D: TRBD2
V: TRBV28
size: .
J: TRBJ2-1
CDR3: CASRPPGLANEQFF
DNA: TGTGCCAGCAGGCCCCCGGGACTAGCTAATGAGCAGTTCTTC

D: TRBD2
V: TRBV14
size: .
J: TRBJ2-1
CDR3: CASRARGGALNERFF
DNA: TGTGCCAGCAGGGCCCGCGGGGGGGCTCTCAATGAGCGGTTCTTC

D: .
V: TRBV4-2
size: .
J: TRBJ1-1
CDR3: CASSPVLENTEAFF
DNA: TGTGCCAGCAGCCCCGTGCTAGAAAACACTGAAGCTTTCTTT

D: TRBD1
V: TRBV7-2
size: few
J: TRBJ2-4
CDR3: CASSLLDGARGQYF
DNA: TGTGCCAGCAGCTTACTAGACGGGGCCAGGGGGCAGTACTTC

D: .
V: TRBV29-1
size: few
J: TRBJ2-1
CDR3: CSVDASMAYNEQFF
DNA: TGCAGCGTTGATGCTAGCATGGCCTACAATGAGCAGTTCTTC

D: .
V: TRBV7-8
size: .
J: TRBJ1-4
CDR3: CASSLVPEKLFF
DNA: TGTGCCAGCAGCTTGGTGCCAGAAAAACTGTTTTTT

D: TRBD2
V: TRBV2
size: once
J: TRBJ2-1
CDR3: CASRVTSGGRPHNEQFF
DNA: TGTGCCAGCAGGGTGACTAGCGGGGGGCGTCCTCACAATGAGCAGTTCTTC

D: TRBD2
V: TRBV25-1
size: .
J: TRBJ2-3
CDR3: CAGSPGGWTDTQYF
DNA: TGTGCCGGCAGTCCCGGGGGGTGGACAGATACGCAGTATTTT

D: TRBD1
V: TRBV2
size: .
J: TRBJ2-5
CDR3: CASSEGTGGSTQETQYF
DNA: TGTGCCAGCAGTGAAGGGACAGGGGGCTCTACCCAAGAGACCCAGTACTTC

D: .
V: TRBV29-1
size: .
J: TRBJ2-7
CDR3: CSVEGVREQIYEQYF
DNA: TGCAGCGTTGAAGGGGTTCGGGAACAGATCTACGAGCAGTACTTC

D: TRBD2
V: TRBV11-2
size: .
J: TRBJ2-5
CDR3: CASSLVETSGVYQETQYF
DNA: TGTGCCAGCAGCTTAGTTGAGACTAGCGGGGTTTACCAAGAGACCCAGTACTTC

D: TRBD2
V: TRBV6-2/TRBV6-3
size: .
J: TRBJ2-1
CDR3: CASTLAGAAYNEQFF
DNA: TGTGCCAGCACCTTAGCGGGGGCCGCCTACAATGAGCAGTTCTTC

D: .
V: TRBV15
size: few
J: TRBJ2-5
CDR3: CATSRTGTGQETQYF
DNA: TGTGCCACCAGCAGGACCGGGACTGGACAAGAGACCCAGTACTTC

D: TRBD2
V: TRBV7-2
size: .
J: TRBJ2-1
CDR3: CASSLLLAGGLNEQFF
DNA: TGTGCCAGCAGCTTACTCCTAGCGGGGGGGCTAAATGAGCAGTTCTTC

D: TRBD1
V: TRBV2
size: few
J: TRBJ2-7
CDR3: CASSEEGQGRNEQYF
DNA: TGTGCCAGCAGTGAAGAGGGACAGGGTAGGAACGAGCAGTACTTC

D: TRBD2
V: TRBV7-2
size: .
J: TRBJ2-1
CDR3: CASRRTSGGVDEQFF
DNA: TGTGCCAGCAGACGGACTAGCGGGGGGGTGGATGAGCAGTTCTTC